This is a list of T cell receptor beta chains from one sample in a study of beta chain features in type 1 diabetes. The table came from immunoSEQ multiplex PCR; TCRdb's copy has only in-frame clones and leaves some out. This repertoire shows around 300,000 clones, around 7.8% found once; its top ten account for roughly 1%. The specimen was central memory CD4+ T cells from blood. Every receptor here comes from a woman aged 18-29 years in good health. Each CDR3 is given with its conserved first and last residue. The D gene is left open where the match is weak. The listing skips clone size in some rows; elsewhere it reads once, few, many or a size class.

d_call: -
v_call: TRBV9
j_call: TRBJ1-1
clone_size: few
cdr3_nt: TGTGCCAGCAGCGTAGAAGGCGGCACACGTCCTTACACTGAAGCTTTCTTT
cdr3_aa: CASSVEGGTRPYTEAFF

d_call: -
v_call: TRBV5-1
j_call: TRBJ2-3
clone_size: -
cdr3_nt: TGCGCCAGCAGCTTGGCCTTCCGCGCTAGCGGCACAGATACGCAGTATTTT
cdr3_aa: CASSLAFRASGTDTQYF

d_call: TRBD1
v_call: TRBV13
j_call: TRBJ2-5
clone_size: -
cdr3_nt: TGTGCCAGCAGCTACAGGGGGCGGCAAGAGACCCAGTACTTC
cdr3_aa: CASSYRGRQETQYF

d_call: -
v_call: TRBV5-6
j_call: TRBJ1-5
clone_size: -
cdr3_nt: TGTGCCAGCAGCTTGACAGGGCGTAATCAGCCCCAGCATTTT
cdr3_aa: CASSLTGRNQPQHF

d_call: -
v_call: TRBV9
j_call: TRBJ1-3
clone_size: few
cdr3_nt: TGTGCCAGCAGCCTCCTGGACGCAAACTCTGGAAACACCATATATTTT
cdr3_aa: CASSLLDANSGNTIYF

d_call: -
v_call: TRBV18
j_call: TRBJ1-1
clone_size: -
cdr3_nt: TGTGCCAGCTCATCCTCTGTGAACACTGAAGCTTTCTTT
cdr3_aa: CASSSSVNTEAFF

d_call: -
v_call: TRBV6-5
j_call: TRBJ1-2
clone_size: few
cdr3_nt: TGTGCCAGCAGTGAAACAGAGAACTATGGCTACACCTTC
cdr3_aa: CASSETENYGYTF

d_call: -
v_call: TRBV7-6
j_call: TRBJ2-5
clone_size: -
cdr3_nt: TGTGCCAGCAGCATCAATCGGGCCGGGGAAGAGACCCAGTACTTC
cdr3_aa: CASSINRAGEETQYF

d_call: -
v_call: TRBV5-6
j_call: TRBJ2-5
clone_size: few
cdr3_nt: TGTGCCAGCAGCTACCCCTCTTTCCTAGGGGCCGCCCAGTACTTC
cdr3_aa: CASSYPSFLGAAQYF

d_call: TRBD2
v_call: TRBV9
j_call: TRBJ2-1
clone_size: -
cdr3_nt: TGTGCCAGCAGCGGATGGGAGGGCGGGAATGAGCAGTTCTTC
cdr3_aa: CASSGWEGGNEQFF

d_call: -
v_call: TRBV9
j_call: TRBJ2-2
clone_size: few
cdr3_nt: TGTGCCAGCAGCCCAAGACCGGAAAACACCGGGGAGCTGTTTTTT
cdr3_aa: CASSPRPENTGELFF

d_call: -
v_call: TRBV28
j_call: TRBJ1-5
clone_size: many
cdr3_nt: TGTGCCAGCAGGTTACACAGCAATCAGCCCCAGCATTTT
cdr3_aa: CASRLHSNQPQHF

d_call: TRBD1
v_call: TRBV6-1
j_call: TRBJ2-4
clone_size: -
cdr3_nt: TGTGCCAGCAGGGACAGGACTGGTGACATTCAGTACTTC
cdr3_aa: CASRDRTGDIQYF

d_call: -
v_call: TRBV2
j_call: TRBJ1-5
clone_size: -
cdr3_nt: TGTGCCAGCAGCGTTGGGCGGGATCAGCCCCAGCATTTT
cdr3_aa: CASSVGRDQPQHF

d_call: -
v_call: TRBV7-9
j_call: TRBJ2-1
clone_size: few
cdr3_nt: TGTGCCAGCAGCGACCAGGGATCCCAGAGCGACAAGCAGTTCTTC
cdr3_aa: CASSDQGSQSDKQFF

d_call: -
v_call: TRBV25-1
j_call: TRBJ2-5
clone_size: few
cdr3_nt: TGTGCCAGCAGTGAAGGGGCCCAGGGGCTCTCGGAGACCCAGTACTTC
cdr3_aa: CASSEGAQGLSETQYF

d_call: -
v_call: TRBV6-6
j_call: TRBJ2-7
clone_size: few
cdr3_nt: TGTGCCAGCAGTTACAGGCAGACCTACGAGCAGTACTTC
cdr3_aa: CASSYRQTYEQYF

d_call: TRBD1
v_call: TRBV6-1
j_call: TRBJ2-6
clone_size: -
cdr3_nt: TGTGCCAGCAGTGAATTTGGACAGGTCTCTGGGGCCAACGTCCTGACTTTC
cdr3_aa: CASSEFGQVSGANVLTF

d_call: TRBD2
v_call: TRBV30
j_call: TRBJ2-1
clone_size: -
cdr3_nt: TGTGCCTGGAGACTAGCGGGAGGCGATGAGCAGTTCTTC
cdr3_aa: CAWRLAGGDEQFF

d_call: TRBD1
v_call: TRBV5-1
j_call: TRBJ2-3
clone_size: few
cdr3_nt: TGCGCCAGCAGCTTAGGGACAGGGATGGGCACAGATACGCAGTATTTT
cdr3_aa: CASSLGTGMGTDTQYF

d_call: -
v_call: TRBV28
j_call: TRBJ1-6
clone_size: many
cdr3_nt: TGTGCCAGCGGGCGCCTGAATTCACCCCTCCACTTT
cdr3_aa: CASGRLNSPLHF

d_call: -
v_call: TRBV7-2
j_call: TRBJ2-1
clone_size: few
cdr3_nt: TGTGCCAGCAGCTTATCCTTTGGGAGTAGCGATGAGCAGTTCTTC
cdr3_aa: CASSLSFGSSDEQFF

d_call: TRBD1
v_call: TRBV18
j_call: TRBJ1-5
clone_size: -
cdr3_nt: TGTGCCAGCTCACCAGGGACAGGGGATCAGCCCCAGCATTTT
cdr3_aa: CASSPGTGDQPQHF

d_call: -
v_call: TRBV29-1
j_call: TRBJ1-2
clone_size: few
cdr3_nt: TGCAGCGTTCCGGTAGGGTCGTGGGGGGAATATGGCTACACCTTC
cdr3_aa: CSVPVGSWGEYGYTF